This T cell receptor beta chain was identified in a study of blood T cell repertoires in COVID-19 (dated by TCRdb to 2020 to 2021). About the full investigation: The collaborator samples originated in the United States, Italy and Spain and spanned the acute and convalescent phases of COVID-19. The prospective study material was composed of cDNA or gDNA derived from T cells, B-cell-depleted T cells, or PBMCs. Subjects who had been exposed to COVID-19, were actively infected with it, or had recovered from it provided the deeply sampled blood TCRbeta repertoires that made up the dataset. A freely available public database, intended as a resource for researchers studying the immune response to SARS-CoV-2, is where the repertoires were released. Samples were obtained from the ongoing ImmuneRACE study (first 160 participants) and from approximately 1,200 subjects provided by 6 global collaborators. A de-identified subject ID, COVID-19 status, age in years and sex were almost always included in the sample metadata. Where HLA class I and class II types were available, the types were taken from metadata supplied by the sample provider, not from assay-based typing. Results and caveats for the whole study, not just this receptor: How much clinical and demographic metadata was included differed by source and by participant, and the metadata was provided uncurated.

TCRbeta CDR3 regions were amplified from genomic DNA by means of the immunoSEQ Assay, a bias-controlled multiplex PCR. As for how the authors treated the data: Nucleated cell counts per sample were estimated from amplification of reference gene primers within the assay. To quantify the absolute abundance of each unique TCRbeta CDR3 rearrangement, sequence reads were collapsed and filtered. For each sample, productive Simpson clonality was calculated as the square root of Simpson's diversity index across productive rearrangements. In TCRdb, the immuneACCESS table is reduced to in-frame sequences with V and J assigned. These tables do not hold every clone; where another copy was compared, an unresolved V gene accounts for under half, and the others remain unexplained. The V and J calls and clone size were taken over from that table, and D and trimming were inferred from the DNA. The sample table holds approximately 480,000 clones, of which 75% to 90% were seen once. 0.75% to 0.9% of the sample is held by the ten biggest clonotypes.

In regard to this clone: Its target antigen remains unknown. Base qualities are missing; no much larger clone stands one base away.

One collaborating source in Seattle enrolled patients during active infection and followed them longitudinally through the course of disease. Collaborating institutions collected whole blood in K2EDTA tubes following their own protocols. For TCRbeta analysis, collaborator samples were shipped as frozen whole blood, as isolated PBMCs, or as DNA extracted from either sample type. The CDR3 goes from the cysteine to the phenylalanine over 14 residues. CDR3 DNA is the only sequence kept; it has 42 bases, read in frame from the first base. For CDR1 and CDR2, the germline V gene (reference sequence) lists LNHDA and SQIVND. Trimming removed 4 bases from V and 0 bases from J, leaving 10 bases between the germline ends.

The TCR originated in a man between 18 and 35 years old with COVID-19, enrolled during active disease. This receptor chain uses TRBV19 and TRBJ2-7; possibly the D gene is TRBD1, per 6 matching bases. Sequencing was done on a sample of peripheral blood. The DNA is as follows: TGTGCCAGTAGTAGGGACACATTCTCCTACGAGCAGTACTTC. The resulting protein is CASSRDTFSYEQYF.